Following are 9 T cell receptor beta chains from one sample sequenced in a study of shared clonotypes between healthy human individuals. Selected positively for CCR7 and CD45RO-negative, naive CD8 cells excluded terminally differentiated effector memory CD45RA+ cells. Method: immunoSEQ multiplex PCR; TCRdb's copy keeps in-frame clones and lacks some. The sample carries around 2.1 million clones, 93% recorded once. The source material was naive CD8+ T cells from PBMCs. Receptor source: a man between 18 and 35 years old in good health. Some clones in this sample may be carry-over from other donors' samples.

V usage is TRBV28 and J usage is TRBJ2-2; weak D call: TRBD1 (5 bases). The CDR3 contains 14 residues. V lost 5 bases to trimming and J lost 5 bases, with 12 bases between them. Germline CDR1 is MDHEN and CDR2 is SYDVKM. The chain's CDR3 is CASSPDPGTGELFF. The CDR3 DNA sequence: TGTGCCAGCAGTCCAGACCCAGGGACCGGGGAGCTGTTTTTT.

The CDR3 coding sequence is TGTGCCAGCAGTCCGCCATACTACAATGAGCAGTTCTTC. Translation: CASSPPYYNEQFF. This rearrangement joins TRBV28 to TRBJ2-1, with D unresolved. From germline, CDR1 is MDHEN and CDR2 SYDVKM. The CDR3 is 13 residues long. Trimming stripped 5 bases from V and 3 bases from J, with 8 bases between.

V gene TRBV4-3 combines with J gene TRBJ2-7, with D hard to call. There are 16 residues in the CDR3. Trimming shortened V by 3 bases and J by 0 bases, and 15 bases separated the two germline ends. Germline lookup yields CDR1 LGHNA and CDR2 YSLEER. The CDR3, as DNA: TGCGCCAGCAGCCAGAGTCCCGCAAGACGCTCCTACGAGCAGTACTTC. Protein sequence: CASSQSPARRSYEQYF.

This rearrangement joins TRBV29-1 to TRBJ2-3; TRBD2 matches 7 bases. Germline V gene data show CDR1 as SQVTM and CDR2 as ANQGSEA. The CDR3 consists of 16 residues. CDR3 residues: CSKLGGAGESTDTQYF. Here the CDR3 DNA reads TGCAGTAAACTCGGGGGTGCGGGAGAAAGCACAGATACGCAGTATTTT.

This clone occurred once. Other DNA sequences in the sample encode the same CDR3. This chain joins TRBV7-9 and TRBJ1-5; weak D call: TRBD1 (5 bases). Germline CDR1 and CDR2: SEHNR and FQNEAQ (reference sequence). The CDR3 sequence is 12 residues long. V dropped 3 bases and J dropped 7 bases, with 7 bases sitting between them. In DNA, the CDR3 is TGTGCCAGCAGCTTGGCAGGGCAGCCCCAGCATTTT. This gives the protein CASSLAGQPQHF.

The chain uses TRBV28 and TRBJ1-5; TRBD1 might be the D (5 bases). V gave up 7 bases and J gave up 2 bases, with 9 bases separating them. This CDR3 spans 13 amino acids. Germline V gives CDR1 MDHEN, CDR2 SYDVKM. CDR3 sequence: CASTGRGNQPQHF. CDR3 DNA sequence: TGTGCCAGCACGGGGCGGGGCAATCAGCCCCAGCATTTT.

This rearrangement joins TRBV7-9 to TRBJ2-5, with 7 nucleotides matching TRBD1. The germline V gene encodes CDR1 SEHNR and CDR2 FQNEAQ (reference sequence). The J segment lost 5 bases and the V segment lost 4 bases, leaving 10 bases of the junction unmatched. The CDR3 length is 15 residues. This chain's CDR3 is CASSSTTGFEETQYF. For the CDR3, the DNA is TGTGCCAGCAGCTCTACGACAGGGTTCGAGGAGACCCAGTACTTC.

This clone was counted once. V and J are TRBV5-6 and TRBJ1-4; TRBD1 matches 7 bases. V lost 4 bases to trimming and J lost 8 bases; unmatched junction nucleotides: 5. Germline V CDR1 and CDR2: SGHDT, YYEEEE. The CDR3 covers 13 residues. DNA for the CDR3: TGTGCCAGCAGCCCGGGACAGAAAGAAAAACTGTTTTTT. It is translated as CASSPGQKEKLFF.

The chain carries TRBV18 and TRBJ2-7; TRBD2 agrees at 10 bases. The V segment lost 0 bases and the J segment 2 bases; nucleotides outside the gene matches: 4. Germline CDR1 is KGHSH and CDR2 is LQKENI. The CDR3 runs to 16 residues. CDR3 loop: CASSPPGLAGAYEQYF. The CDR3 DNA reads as TGTGCCAGCTCACCACCGGGGCTAGCGGGGGCCTACGAGCAGTACTTC.